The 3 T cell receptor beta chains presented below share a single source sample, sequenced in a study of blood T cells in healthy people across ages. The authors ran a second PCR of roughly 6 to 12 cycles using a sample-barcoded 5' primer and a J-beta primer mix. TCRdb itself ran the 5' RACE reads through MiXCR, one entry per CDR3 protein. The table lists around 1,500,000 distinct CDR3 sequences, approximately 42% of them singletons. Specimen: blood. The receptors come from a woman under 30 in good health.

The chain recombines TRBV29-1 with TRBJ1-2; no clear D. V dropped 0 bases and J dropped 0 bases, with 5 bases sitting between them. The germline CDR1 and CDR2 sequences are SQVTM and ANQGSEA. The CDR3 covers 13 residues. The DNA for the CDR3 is TGCAGCGTTGAAGAGATACCTAACTATGGCTACACCTTC. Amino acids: CSVEEIPNYGYTF.

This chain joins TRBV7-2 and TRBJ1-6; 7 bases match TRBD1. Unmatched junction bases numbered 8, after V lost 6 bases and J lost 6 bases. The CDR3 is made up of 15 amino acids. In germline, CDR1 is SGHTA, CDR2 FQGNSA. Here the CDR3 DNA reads TGTGCCAGCAGGGAGGACAGGACCGTTAATTCACCCCTCCACTTT. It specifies CASREDRTVNSPLHF.

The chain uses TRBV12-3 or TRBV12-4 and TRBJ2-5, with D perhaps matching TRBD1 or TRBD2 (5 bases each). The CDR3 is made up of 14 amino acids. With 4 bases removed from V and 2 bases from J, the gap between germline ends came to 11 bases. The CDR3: CASSSGTIQETQYF. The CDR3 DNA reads TGTGCCAGCAGTTCGGGGACGATACAAGAGACCCAGTACTTC.